Listed below are T cell receptor beta chains from one sample, sequenced in a study of shared clonotypes between healthy human individuals. Profiled with immunoSEQ multiplex PCR; TCRdb holds only in-frame clones, not every one. The table records approximately 1.4 million clones, nearly 99% of them present only once. Sequencing used naive CD4+ T cells sorted from blood. The receptors derive from a man in his thirties or forties in good health. Both conserved end residues are trimmed from each CDR3. D genes are given only for firm matches. For some rows the clone size is stated as once, few or many, or as a class when expanded; others skip it.

j_call: TRBJ2-7
clone_size: NA
d_call: NA
v_call: TRBV7-2
cdr3_aa: ATGSGTGYEQY

j_call: TRBJ2-7
clone_size: NA
d_call: NA
v_call: TRBV15
cdr3_aa: ATSREPSNYEQY

j_call: TRBJ2-1
clone_size: NA
d_call: TRBD1
v_call: TRBV9
cdr3_aa: ASSVQMETQGVYNEQF

j_call: TRBJ2-7
clone_size: NA
d_call: NA
v_call: TRBV4-1
cdr3_aa: ASSQVAGIEQY

j_call: TRBJ2-3
clone_size: once
d_call: NA
v_call: TRBV6-5
cdr3_aa: ATHPGSDTQY

j_call: TRBJ1-1
clone_size: NA
d_call: NA
v_call: TRBV7-8
cdr3_aa: ASSLVDRNTEAF

j_call: TRBJ1-2
clone_size: NA
d_call: NA
v_call: TRBV5-1
cdr3_aa: ASSLEGPKYGYT

j_call: TRBJ1-2
clone_size: NA
d_call: NA
v_call: TRBV6-5
cdr3_aa: ASSYSRADAGYGYT

j_call: TRBJ1-3
clone_size: NA
d_call: TRBD1
v_call: TRBV14
cdr3_aa: ASSPRTGSSSGNTIY

j_call: TRBJ2-3
clone_size: NA
d_call: NA
v_call: TRBV4-1
cdr3_aa: ASSQVITEGDTQY

j_call: TRBJ2-3
clone_size: once
d_call: TRBD1
v_call: TRBV4-2
cdr3_aa: ASSQDLRDRLTDTQY

j_call: TRBJ2-2
clone_size: NA
d_call: NA
v_call: TRBV5-1
cdr3_aa: ASSPGLIPTTNTGELF

j_call: TRBJ1-2
clone_size: NA
d_call: TRBD1
v_call: TRBV18
cdr3_aa: ASSPGRQGYGYT

j_call: TRBJ2-1
clone_size: NA
d_call: NA
v_call: TRBV7-3
cdr3_aa: ASSEDQGRGLF

j_call: TRBJ1-2
clone_size: NA
d_call: NA
v_call: TRBV29-1
cdr3_aa: SVTSGTPYGYT

j_call: TRBJ2-1
clone_size: NA
d_call: NA
v_call: TRBV4-3
cdr3_aa: ASSHSLGQSSYNEQF

j_call: TRBJ1-1
clone_size: NA
d_call: NA
v_call: TRBV30
cdr3_aa: AVYRGREAF

j_call: TRBJ1-1
clone_size: NA
d_call: NA
v_call: TRBV9
cdr3_aa: ASSVTGLNTEAF

j_call: TRBJ2-3
clone_size: NA
d_call: NA
v_call: TRBV5-4
cdr3_aa: ASSLAELSSTDTQY

j_call: TRBJ2-1
clone_size: NA
d_call: NA
v_call: TRBV29-1
cdr3_aa: SVGASGLPNFYSNEQF

j_call: TRBJ2-7
clone_size: NA
d_call: NA
v_call: TRBV6-5
cdr3_aa: ASSKTQGGSYEQY

j_call: TRBJ2-1
clone_size: NA
d_call: TRBD2
v_call: TRBV7-6
cdr3_aa: ASSLGGSYSNEQF

j_call: TRBJ2-1
clone_size: NA
d_call: TRBD1
v_call: TRBV6-1
cdr3_aa: ASSAPDRGTIYNEQF

j_call: TRBJ2-1
clone_size: NA
d_call: NA
v_call: TRBV2
cdr3_aa: ASRSPRSNEQF

j_call: TRBJ1-2
clone_size: NA
d_call: TRBD1
v_call: TRBV5-4
cdr3_aa: ASSSQGVNYGYT

j_call: TRBJ2-1
clone_size: once
d_call: NA
v_call: TRBV20-1
cdr3_aa: SVSFNEQF

j_call: TRBJ2-1
clone_size: NA
d_call: TRBD2
v_call: TRBV5-1
cdr3_aa: ASSLGSSGTRAYNEQF

j_call: TRBJ2-2
clone_size: NA
d_call: TRBD1
v_call: TRBV5-6
cdr3_aa: ASSYRGRIMNTGELF

j_call: TRBJ2-1
clone_size: NA
d_call: NA
v_call: TRBV7-9
cdr3_aa: ASSLPRSSYNEQF

j_call: TRBJ2-7
clone_size: NA
d_call: TRBD2
v_call: TRBV6-1
cdr3_aa: APWTSPLSYEQY

j_call: TRBJ2-3
clone_size: NA
d_call: TRBD2
v_call: TRBV19
cdr3_aa: ASSPGLAANTDTQY

j_call: TRBJ2-2
clone_size: NA
d_call: NA
v_call: TRBV28
cdr3_aa: ASSFYYELGRTNTGELF

j_call: TRBJ1-3
clone_size: NA
d_call: NA
v_call: TRBV1
cdr3_aa: TSSRITGTGNTIY

j_call: TRBJ1-2
clone_size: NA
d_call: TRBD1
v_call: TRBV18
cdr3_aa: ASSPRSGTGEGYT

j_call: TRBJ1-5
clone_size: NA
d_call: TRBD1
v_call: TRBV5-1
cdr3_aa: ASSLYQGDQPQH

j_call: TRBJ1-5
clone_size: once
d_call: TRBD1
v_call: TRBV28
cdr3_aa: ASSTGTGWVGNQPQH

j_call: TRBJ2-1
clone_size: NA
d_call: NA
v_call: TRBV5-1
cdr3_aa: ASSLLLTADEQF

j_call: TRBJ2-7
clone_size: NA
d_call: NA
v_call: TRBV5-6
cdr3_aa: ASSKPGISSYEQY